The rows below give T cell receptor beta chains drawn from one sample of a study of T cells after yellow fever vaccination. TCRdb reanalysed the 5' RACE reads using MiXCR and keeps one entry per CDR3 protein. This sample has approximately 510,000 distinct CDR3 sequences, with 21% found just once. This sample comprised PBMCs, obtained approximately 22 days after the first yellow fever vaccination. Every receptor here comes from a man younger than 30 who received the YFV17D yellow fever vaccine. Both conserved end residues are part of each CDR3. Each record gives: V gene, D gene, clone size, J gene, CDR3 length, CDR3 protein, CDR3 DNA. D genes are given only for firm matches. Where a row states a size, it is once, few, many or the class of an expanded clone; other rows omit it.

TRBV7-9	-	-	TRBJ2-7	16	CASSSGGTGQPYEQYF	TGTGCCAGCAGCTCGGGGGGAACGGGACAGCCCTACGAGCAGTACTTC
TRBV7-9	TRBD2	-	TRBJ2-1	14	CASSLGLAGGRQFF	TGTGCCAGCAGCTTAGGGCTAGCGGGGGGGAGGCAGTTCTTC
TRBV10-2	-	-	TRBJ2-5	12	CASSEWTPYQYF	TGCGCCAGCAGTGAGTGGACCCCCTATCAGTACTTC
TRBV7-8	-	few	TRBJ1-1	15	CASSLVQGLDTEAFF	TGTGCCAGCAGCTTAGTCCAGGGTTTGGACACTGAAGCTTTCTTT
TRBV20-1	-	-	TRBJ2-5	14	CSARDLAGEETQYF	TGCAGTGCTAGAGATCTTGCCGGAGAAGAGACCCAGTACTTC
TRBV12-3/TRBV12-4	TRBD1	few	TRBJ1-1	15	CASSYTGGMGTEAFF	TGTGCCAGCAGCTACACAGGGGGCATGGGGACTGAAGCTTTCTTT
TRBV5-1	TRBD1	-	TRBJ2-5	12	CASSWDRGTQYF	TGCGCCAGCAGTTGGGACAGGGGGACCCAGTACTTC
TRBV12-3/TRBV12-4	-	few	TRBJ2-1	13	CASSTRPRDEQFF	TGTGCCAGCAGTACCCGCCCTCGCGATGAGCAGTTCTTC
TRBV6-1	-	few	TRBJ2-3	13	CASMGGPTDTQYF	TGTGCCAGCATGGGGGGACCCACAGATACGCAGTATTTT
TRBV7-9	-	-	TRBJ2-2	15	CASSTQGFYTGELFF	TGTGCCAGCAGCACCCAGGGATTCTACACCGGGGAGCTGTTTTTT
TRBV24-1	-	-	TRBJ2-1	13	CATSEGWDGEQFF	TGTGCCACCAGTGAGGGGTGGGACGGTGAGCAGTTCTTC
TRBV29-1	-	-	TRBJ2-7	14	CSVALTLSSYEQYF	TGCAGCGTTGCCCTGACGTTGAGCTCCTACGAGCAGTACTTC
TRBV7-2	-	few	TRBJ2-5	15	CASSSPGRSMGTQYF	TGTGCCAGCAGCTCCCCCGGACGGTCCATGGGGACCCAGTACTTC
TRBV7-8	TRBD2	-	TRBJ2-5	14	CANSDSGAQETQYF	TGTGCAAACTCGGATAGCGGGGCCCAAGAGACCCAGTACTTC
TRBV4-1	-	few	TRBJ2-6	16	CASSHQRGNRANVLTF	TGCGCCAGCAGCCATCAAAGGGGAAACAGGGCCAACGTCCTGACTTTC
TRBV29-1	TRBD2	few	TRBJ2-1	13	CSSGAGGYNEQFF	TGCAGCTCGGGCGCGGGGGGTTACAATGAGCAGTTCTTC
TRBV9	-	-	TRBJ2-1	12	CASSPTDNEQFF	TGTGCCAGCAGCCCGACGGACAATGAGCAGTTCTTC
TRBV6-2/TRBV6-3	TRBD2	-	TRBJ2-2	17	CASRLTSGGYSTGELFF	TGTGCCAGCAGGCTCACCTCCGGGGGGTATTCCACCGGGGAGCTGTTTTTT
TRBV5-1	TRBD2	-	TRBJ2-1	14	CASSVTSGGNEQFF	TGCGCCAGCAGCGTCACTAGCGGGGGGAATGAGCAGTTCTTC
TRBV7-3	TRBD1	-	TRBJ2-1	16	CASSSRTGTPYNEQFF	TGTGCCAGCAGCTCTCGGACAGGGACCCCCTACAATGAGCAGTTCTTC
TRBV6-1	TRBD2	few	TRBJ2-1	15	CASRRLGGAHNEQFF	TGTGCCAGCAGGAGACTCGGGGGGGCCCATAATGAGCAGTTCTTC
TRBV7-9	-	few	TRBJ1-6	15	CASSLGSRENSPLHF	TGTGCCAGCAGCTTAGGGTCCAGGGAGAATTCACCCCTCCACTTT
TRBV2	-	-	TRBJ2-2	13	CASRDWNTGELFF	TGTGCCAGCAGGGACTGGAACACCGGGGAGCTGTTTTTT
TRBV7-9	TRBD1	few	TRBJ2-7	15	CASSSLVQGAYEQYF	TGTGCCAGCTCTTCTTTGGTACAGGGGGCTTACGAGCAGTACTTC
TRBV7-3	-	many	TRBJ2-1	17	CASSLTFGGLPYNEQFF	TGTGCCAGCAGCTTAACTTTCGGCGGCCTGCCCTACAATGAGCAGTTCTTC
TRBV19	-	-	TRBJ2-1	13	CASSIDAYNEQFF	TGTGCCAGTAGTATAGACGCCTACAATGAGCAGTTCTTC
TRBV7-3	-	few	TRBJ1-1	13	CASSLTWGTEAFF	TGTGCCAGCAGCTTAACCTGGGGCACTGAAGCTTTCTTT
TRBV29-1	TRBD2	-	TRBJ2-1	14	CSVVLAGVYNEQFF	TGCAGCGTCGTCTTAGCGGGGGTGTACAATGAGCAGTTCTTC
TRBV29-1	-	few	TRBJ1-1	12	CSVDTWDTEAFF	TGCAGCGTGGACACCTGGGACACTGAAGCTTTCTTT
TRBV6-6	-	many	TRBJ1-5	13	CASSHGGNQPQHF	TGTGCCAGCAGCCACGGGGGCAATCAGCCCCAGCATTTT
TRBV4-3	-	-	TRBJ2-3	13	CASSPAETNTQYF	TGCGCCAGCAGCCCCGCGGAAACGAATACGCAGTATTTT
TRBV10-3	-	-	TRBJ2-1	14	CAISARTAPNEQFF	TGTGCCATCAGCGCACGGACAGCACCCAATGAGCAGTTCTTC
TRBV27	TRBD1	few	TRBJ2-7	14	CASSQPGTGLEQYF	TGTGCCAGCAGTCAACCCGGGACAGGATTGGAGCAGTACTTC
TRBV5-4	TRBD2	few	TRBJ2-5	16	CASSLGGLAGQETQYF	TGTGCCAGCAGCTTGGGAGGACTAGCGGGCCAAGAGACCCAGTACTTC
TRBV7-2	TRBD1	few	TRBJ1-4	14	CASSSDRAHEKLFF	TGTGCCAGCAGCTCGGACAGGGCGCATGAAAAACTGTTTTTT